These T cell receptor beta chains were read from a single sample in a study of blood T cell repertoires in COVID-19. Sequenced by immunoSEQ multiplex PCR; TCRdb stores in-frame clones only, minus some. The sample holds approximately 220,000 clones; about four fifths are singletons and the top ten take roughly 5%. The sample comprised PBMCs or T cells enriched from blood (not recorded which). The receptors were gathered from a woman in her forties or fifties who had been exposed to COVID-19. CDR3s include the opening cysteine and the closing phenylalanine or tryptophan. A D gene is named only where the DNA matches it firmly. The size entry is marked missing in some rows and otherwise reads once, few, many or a size class.

D: NA; V: TRBV29-1; J: TRBJ2-3; size: NA; CDR3: CSVGEIDTQYF; DNA: TGCAGCGTTGGCGAGATTGATACGCAGTATTTT
D: TRBD1; V: TRBV11-2; J: TRBJ1-2; size: NA; CDR3: CASSLDVGLTGDGYTF; DNA: TGTGCCAGCAGCTTAGATGTGGGACTGACAGGGGACGGCTACACCTTC
D: NA; V: TRBV12-5; J: TRBJ2-2; size: NA; CDR3: CASGRSGTGELFF; DNA: TGTGCTAGTGGTCGATCAGGTACCGGGGAGCTGTTTTTT
D: NA; V: TRBV27; J: TRBJ1-1; size: NA; CDR3: CASSLGAGNTEAFF; DNA: TGTGCCAGCAGTCTGGGGGCGGGGAACACTGAAGCTTTCTTT
D: TRBD1; V: TRBV19; J: TRBJ1-4; size: NA; CDR3: CASSGTANEKLFF; DNA: TGTGCCAGTAGTGGGACAGCTAATGAAAAACTGTTTTTT
D: TRBD1; V: TRBV5-1; J: TRBJ2-6; size: NA; CDR3: CASSPGQASGANVLTF; DNA: TGCGCCAGCAGCCCTGGACAGGCCTCTGGGGCCAACGTCCTGACTTTC
D: NA; V: TRBV28; J: TRBJ1-2; size: NA; CDR3: CASRDYSYGYTF; DNA: TGTGCCAGCAGGGACTATTCCTATGGCTACACCTTC
D: NA; V: TRBV9; J: TRBJ1-2; size: NA; CDR3: CASSPRGRSGSGYTF; DNA: TGTGCCAGCAGCCCCCGGGGGAGGTCAGGCTCTGGCTACACCTTC
D: TRBD2; V: TRBV30; J: TRBJ2-5; size: few; CDR3: CAWTSGGAEETQYF; DNA: TGTGCCTGGACTAGCGGGGGGGCCGAAGAGACCCAGTACTTC
D: TRBD1; V: TRBV28; J: TRBJ2-5; size: NA; CDR3: CASSLTGETQYF; DNA: TGTGCCAGCAGTTTGACAGGGGAGACCCAGTACTTC
D: TRBD1; V: TRBV5-1; J: TRBJ2-5; size: NA; CDR3: CASSTTGSHETQYF; DNA: TGCGCCAGCAGCACGACAGGGTCCCACGAGACCCAGTACTTC
D: NA; V: TRBV6-5; J: TRBJ1-1; size: NA; CDR3: CASSYGPLHSLEAFF; DNA: TGTGCCAGCAGTTACGGCCCCCTTCATAGCCTTGAGGCTTTCTTT
D: TRBD2; V: TRBV24-1; J: TRBJ2-5; size: NA; CDR3: CATSVAGEETQYF; DNA: TGTGCCACCAGTGTAGCGGGGGAAGAGACCCAGTACTTC
D: TRBD1; V: TRBV11-1; J: TRBJ2-2; size: NA; CDR3: CASSTSGTGVAGELFF; DNA: TGTGCCAGCAGCACATCCGGGACAGGGGTCGCCGGGGAGCTGTTTTTT
D: TRBD1; V: TRBV6-5; J: TRBJ1-5; size: NA; CDR3: CASGETGGHQPQHF; DNA: TGTGCCAGCGGGGAGACAGGGGGTCATCAGCCCCAGCATTTT
D: NA; V: TRBV18; J: TRBJ2-7; size: NA; CDR3: CASSLPSSYEQYF; DNA: TGTGCCAGCTCACTTCCCAGCTCCTACGAGCAGTACTTC
D: NA; V: TRBV28; J: TRBJ1-2; size: NA; CDR3: CASSLGGTGRYGYTF; DNA: TGTGCCAGCAGTTTAGGGGGAACAGGGCGCTATGGCTACACCTTC
D: NA; V: TRBV5-1; J: TRBJ1-1; size: NA; CDR3: CASSYKNEAFF; DNA: TGCGCCAGCAGCTACAAAAACGAAGCTTTCTTT
D: TRBD1; V: TRBV7-9; J: TRBJ1-2; size: NA; CDR3: CASSPSGQEQLYGYTF; DNA: TGTGCCAGCAGCCCCTCGGGACAGGAACAACTCTATGGCTACACCTTC
D: NA; V: TRBV9; J: TRBJ1-2; size: few; CDR3: CASSVGQGYTF; DNA: TGTGCCAGCAGCGTAGGCCAGGGCTACACCTTC
D: TRBD1; V: TRBV9; J: TRBJ2-3; size: NA; CDR3: CASSVLQGYSTDTQYF; DNA: TGTGCCAGCAGCGTTCTACAGGGGTATAGCACAGATACGCAGTATTTT
D: TRBD1; V: TRBV7-8; J: TRBJ1-1; size: once; CDR3: CASVVGDRILNTEAFF; DNA: TGTGCCAGCGTCGTAGGGGACAGAATCTTGAACACTGAAGCTTTCTTT
D: NA; V: TRBV19; J: TRBJ1-2; size: NA; CDR3: CASSRQQDYGYTF; DNA: TGTGCCAGTAGTAGACAGCAGGACTATGGCTACACCTTC
D: NA; V: TRBV14; J: TRBJ2-2; size: NA; CDR3: CASSQGRVLGELFF; DNA: TGTGCCAGCAGCCAAGGCAGGGTCCTCGGGGAGCTGTTTTTT
D: NA; V: TRBV19; J: TRBJ1-5; size: few; CDR3: CASSGAGAIQPQHF; DNA: TGTGCCAGTAGTGGGGCGGGGGCGATCCAGCCCCAGCATTTT
D: TRBD1; V: TRBV2; J: TRBJ1-2; size: few; CDR3: CASSPPGTGVRANYGYTF; DNA: TGTGCCAGCAGTCCACCTGGGACAGGGGTTAGAGCTAACTATGGCTACACCTTC
D: NA; V: TRBV30; J: TRBJ1-4; size: NA; CDR3: CAWMEATNEKLFF; DNA: TGTGCCTGGATGGAGGCAACTAATGAAAAACTGTTTTTT
D: NA; V: TRBV2; J: TRBJ1-5; size: NA; CDR3: CASRGEGLGQPQHF; DNA: TGTGCCAGCAGGGGGGAGGGGTTAGGTCAGCCCCAGCATTTT
D: TRBD1; V: TRBV7-2; J: TRBJ1-2; size: NA; CDR3: CASSLEALRGLSGGYTF; DNA: TGTGCCAGCAGCTTAGAGGCCCTCAGGGGGCTCTCGGGTGGCTACACCTTC
D: TRBD1; V: TRBV12-5; J: TRBJ1-2; size: NA; CDR3: CASGSSGTGQRGYTF; DNA: TGTGCTAGTGGTTCTTCCGGGACAGGGCAGAGGGGCTACACCTTC
D: TRBD1; V: TRBV6-2/TRBV6-3; J: TRBJ1-1; size: NA; CDR3: CASSYAGQGGTEAFF; DNA: TGTGCCAGCAGTTACGCCGGACAGGGGGGGACTGAAGCTTTCTTT
D: TRBD2; V: TRBV27; J: TRBJ2-1; size: NA; CDR3: CASSSQGAGGSYNEQFF; DNA: TGTGCCAGCAGTTCCCAAGGGGCGGGGGGCTCCTACAATGAGCAGTTCTTC
D: NA; V: TRBV12-2; J: TRBJ1-5; size: NA; CDR3: CASRPQGYQPQHF; DNA: TGTGCAAGTCGCCCTCAGGGTTATCAGCCCCAGCATTTT
D: NA; V: TRBV7-8; J: TRBJ1-1; size: few; CDR3: CASIRGHETPEAFF; DNA: TGTGCCAGCATCAGGGGTCATGAGACACCTGAAGCTTTCTTT
D: NA; V: TRBV2; J: TRBJ1-2; size: few; CDR3: CASTLRRGIGGGGYTF; DNA: TGTGCCAGCACTCTCAGAAGGGGGATAGGTGGTGGTGGCTACACCTTC
D: TRBD2; V: TRBV4-3; J: TRBJ2-7; size: NA; CDR3: CASSQVRASGVYEQYF; DNA: TGCGCCAGCAGCCAAGTAAGGGCTAGCGGGGTCTACGAGCAGTACTTC
D: TRBD1; V: TRBV30; J: TRBJ1-4; size: NA; CDR3: CALRGRREKLFF; DNA: TGTGCCCTCAGGGGGCGTCGGGAAAAACTGTTTTTT
D: NA; V: TRBV10-3; J: TRBJ2-5; size: NA; CDR3: CAISETGELMETQYF; DNA: TGTGCCATCAGTGAAACGGGGGAATTGATGGAGACCCAGTACTTC
D: TRBD1; V: TRBV6-1; J: TRBJ1-4; size: few; CDR3: CASSEEVGQGRKLFF; DNA: TGTGCCAGCAGTGAAGAAGTCGGACAGGGCAGAAAACTGTTTTTT
D: NA; V: TRBV13; J: TRBJ2-7; size: once; CDR3: CASSLGIGGTYEQYF; DNA: TGTGCCAGCAGCTTAGGCATAGGGGGAACCTACGAGCAGTACTTC
D: NA; V: TRBV19; J: TRBJ1-1; size: NA; CDR3: CASSLTGKGTEAFF; DNA: TGTGCCAGTAGTTTAACAGGGAAGGGCACTGAAGCTTTCTTT
D: TRBD1; V: TRBV4-1; J: TRBJ1-2; size: NA; CDR3: CASSQERSRTGVDGYTF; DNA: TGCGCCAGCAGCCAAGAGAGGTCAAGGACAGGGGTGGATGGCTACACCTTC
D: NA; V: TRBV28; J: TRBJ2-7; size: NA; CDR3: CASSSPRTQYF; DNA: TGTGCCAGCAGTTCTCCCAGAACCCAGTACTTC
D: TRBD1; V: TRBV5-5; J: TRBJ1-4; size: once; CDR3: CASSLRQGTNEKLFF; DNA: TGTGCCAGCAGCCTCAGACAGGGGACTAATGAAAAACTGTTTTTT
D: NA; V: TRBV30; J: TRBJ1-1; size: few; CDR3: CAWNRRTAVPMNTEAFF; DNA: TGTGCCTGGAATCGTAGGACAGCCGTACCTATGAACACTGAAGCTTTCTTT
D: NA; V: TRBV6-5; J: TRBJ1-1; size: few; CDR3: CASSPTGNTEAFF; DNA: TGTGCCAGCAGTCCGACAGGAAACACTGAAGCTTTCTTT
D: NA; V: TRBV7-9; J: TRBJ2-3; size: NA; CDR3: CASSLPWGSATDTQYF; DNA: TGTGCCAGCAGCCTCCCCTGGGGTAGCGCCACAGATACGCAGTATTTT
D: NA; V: TRBV5-4; J: TRBJ2-3; size: NA; CDR3: CASSQWGGRATDTQYF; DNA: TGTGCCAGCAGCCAGTGGGGGGGGCGGGCCACAGATACGCAGTATTTT
D: NA; V: TRBV12-5; J: TRBJ2-1; size: NA; CDR3: CASGHPRRTRDNEQFF; DNA: TGTGCTAGTGGTCATCCCCGGCGAACTAGGGACAATGAGCAGTTCTTC
D: TRBD1; V: TRBV7-2; J: TRBJ1-2; size: many; CDR3: CASPRETGRYGYTF; DNA: TGTGCCAGCCCTCGTGAGACAGGGCGGTATGGCTACACCTTC
D: NA; V: TRBV18; J: TRBJ2-1; size: NA; CDR3: CASSRLGRVNNEQFF; DNA: TGTGCCAGCTCACGATTGGGGCGCGTGAACAATGAGCAGTTCTTC